What follows is one T cell receptor (beta chain) and its context. This sample is drawn from a study of blood T cell repertoires in COVID-19. Trimming took off 0 bases at V and 2 bases at J, with 11 bases between the two ends. The germline gives CDR1 SQVTM, CDR2 ANQGSEA. This CDR3 spans 14 amino acids. Authors' processing steps: Counts of nucleated cells, estimated from reference gene primer amplification, were obtained. Only in-frame clones appear in the TCRdb table, and some are missing; sequencing was by immunoSEQ multiplex PCR. V and J calls and clone size follow that table, whereas D and trimming were derived from the DNA. The data contain about 64,000 clones, 70% to 90% of them singletons.

The sequence was obtained from a man aged 65 to 79 with acute or convalescent COVID-19. This chain uses TRBV29-1 with TRBJ2-7; D is unresolved. Sequenced input: peripheral blood. The CDR3 DNA follows: TGCAGCGTTGAAGAGGCTTACCCCACCTACGAGCAGTACTTC. Its translation is CSVEEAYPTYEQYF.